The next 10 T cell receptor beta chains were all read from a single sample in a study of blood T cell dynamics during melanoma immunotherapy. Libraries were prepared by immunoSEQ multiplex PCR; TCRdb keeps only in-frame clonotypes and omits some of them. The sample shows several thousand clones, 87% of them seen only once. Time point specified: week 3, after first cycle of checkpoint inhibitor. The specimen was blood, collected from a patient treated with checkpoint blockade. These receptors all come from a human donor with melanoma.

This rearrangement joins TRBV4-3 to TRBJ2-3; tentatively, D is TRBD2 (5 bases). Germline assignment: CDR1 LGHNA and CDR2 YSLEER. CDR3 length: 14 residues. Between the trimmed V and J ends, which lost 1 base and 4 bases, there was a span of 9 bases. Here the CDR3 DNA reads TGCGCCAGCAGCCAAGGGTGGGGAGCAGATACGCAGTATTTT. It codes for CASSQGWGADTQYF.

V usage is TRBV5-8 and J usage is TRBJ1-5; 11 nucleotides agree with TRBD1. Germline CDR1 SGHTS, CDR2 YDEGEE. This CDR3 spans 14 amino acids. With V trimmed by 2 bases and J by 6 bases, 1 base remained unmatched. CDR3 residues: CASSFGQGAQPQHF. The CDR3 DNA sequence: TGTGCCAGCAGCTTTGGACAGGGGGCTCAGCCCCAGCATTTT.

This chain connects TRBV7-2 to TRBJ2-3; TRBD2 agrees at 10 bases. The CDR3 has 18 residues. Germline CDR1 and CDR2: SGHTA and FQGNSA. V lost 2 bases, J lost 4 bases, and 12 bases stayed unmatched. DNA of the CDR3: TGTGCCAGCAGCTTACTTGGCCCTCTAGCGGGGGTCGCAGATACGCAGTATTTT. This gives the protein CASSLLGPLAGVADTQYF.

The chain recombines TRBV19 with TRBJ1-5; TRBD1 matches 7 bases. The germline CDR1 and CDR2 sequences are LNHDA and SQIVND (reference sequence). The CDR3 contains 14 residues. V lost 4 bases to trimming and J lost 6 bases; unmatched junction nucleotides: 6. DNA of the CDR3: TGTGCCAGTAGTACGACAGGGTCGGCTCAGCCCCAGCATTTT. Translating it yields CASSTTGSAQPQHF.

This chain connects TRBV28 to TRBJ2-2; possible D gene TRBD2, 5 bases. Germline V gene sequence: CDR1 MDHEN, CDR2 SYDVKM. The CDR3 is 15 residues long. Trimming took off 3 bases at V and 2 bases at J, with 10 bases between the two ends. DNA of the CDR3: TGTGCCAGCAGTTTGGGGAGATTTAACACCGGGGAGCTGTTTTTT. It translates to CASSLGRFNTGELFF.

The chain recombines TRBV12-5 with TRBJ2-1; D uncertain. Trimming left V 5 bases short and J 7 bases short, with 6 bases between. This CDR3 has 11 residues. CDR1 is LGHNT, CDR2 FRNRAP, per germline. The CDR3 here is CASGVGNEQFF. DNA for the CDR3: TGTGCTAGTGGTGTGGGGAATGAGCAGTTCTTC.

This clone has just one count. The chain carries TRBV18 and TRBJ2-6; the D is unclear. Looked up from germline, CDR1 is KGHSH and CDR2 is LQKENI. The length of the CDR3 is 14 residues. Trimming cost V 4 bases and J 2 bases, with 6 bases left between them. The CDR3 loop is CASSQTTGANVLTF. The CDR3 DNA follows: TGTGCCAGCTCACAGACCACTGGGGCCAACGTCCTGACTTTC.

The chain recombines TRBV4-1 with TRBJ1-1; 7 positions agree with TRBD1. The germline CDR1 and CDR2 sequences are MGHRA and YSYEKL. This CDR3 has 14 amino acids. Trimming cost V 5 bases and J 5 bases; bases outside gene matches: 8. CDR3 region: CASSFQGEGTEAFF. CDR3 in DNA: TGCGCCAGCAGCTTTCAGGGGGAAGGTACTGAAGCTTTCTTT.

The gene calls are TRBV7-2 and TRBJ1-2, with 7 bases fitting TRBD1. CDR3 length: 14 residues. Per the germline V gene, CDR1 is SGHTA and CDR2 is FQGNSA. The V segment lost 8 bases and the J segment 3 bases; nucleotides outside the gene matches: 9. CDR3 residues: CASLGDRDHYGYTF. CDR3 bases: TGTGCCAGCCTAGGTGACAGGGACCACTATGGCTACACCTTC.

Only a few counts were recorded for this clone. The V call is TRBV4-1, the J call TRBJ1-2; 8 bases align to TRBD1. Germline V gene sequence: CDR1 MGHRA, CDR2 YSYEKL. This CDR3 comprises 14 residues. The V segment lost 0 bases and the J segment 8 bases; nucleotides outside the gene matches: 5. CDR3: CASSQETGEGGYTF. The CDR3 nucleotides read TGCGCCAGCAGCCAAGAGACAGGGGAAGGCGGCTACACCTTC.